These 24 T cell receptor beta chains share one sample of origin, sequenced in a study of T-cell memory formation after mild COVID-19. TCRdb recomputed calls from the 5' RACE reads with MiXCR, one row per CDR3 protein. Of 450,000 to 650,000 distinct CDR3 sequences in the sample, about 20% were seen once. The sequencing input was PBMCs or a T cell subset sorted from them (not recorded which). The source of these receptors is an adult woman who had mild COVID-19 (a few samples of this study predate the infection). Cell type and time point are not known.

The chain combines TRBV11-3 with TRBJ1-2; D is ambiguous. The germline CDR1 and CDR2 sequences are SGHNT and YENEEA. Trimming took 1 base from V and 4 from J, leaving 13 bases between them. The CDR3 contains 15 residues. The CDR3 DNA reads TGTGCCAGCAGCTTAGGCTCGGCAGCCGTCTATGGCTACACCTTC. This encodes CASSLGSAAVYGYTF.

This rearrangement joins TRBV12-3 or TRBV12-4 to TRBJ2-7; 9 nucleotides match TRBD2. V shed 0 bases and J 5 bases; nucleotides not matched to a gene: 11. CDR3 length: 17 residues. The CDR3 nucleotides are TGTGCCAGCAGTTTAGCCCCCCAGGCGGGAGGGCCGCACGAGCAGTACTTC. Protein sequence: CASSLAPQAGGPHEQYF.

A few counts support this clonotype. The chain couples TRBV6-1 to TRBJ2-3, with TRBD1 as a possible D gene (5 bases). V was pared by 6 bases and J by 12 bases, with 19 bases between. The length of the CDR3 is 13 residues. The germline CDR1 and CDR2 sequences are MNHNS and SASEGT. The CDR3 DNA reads TGTGCCAGCAGCGGTGACAGCCCCGCTAGTCAGTATTTT. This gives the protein CASSGDSPASQYF.

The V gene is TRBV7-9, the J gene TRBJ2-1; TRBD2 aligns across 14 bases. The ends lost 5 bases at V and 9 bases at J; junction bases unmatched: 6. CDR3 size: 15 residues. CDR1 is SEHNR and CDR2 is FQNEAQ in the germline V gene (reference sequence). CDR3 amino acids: CASSPTSGRGREQFF. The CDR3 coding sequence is TGTGCCAGCAGCCCGACTAGCGGGAGGGGTCGTGAGCAGTTCTTC.

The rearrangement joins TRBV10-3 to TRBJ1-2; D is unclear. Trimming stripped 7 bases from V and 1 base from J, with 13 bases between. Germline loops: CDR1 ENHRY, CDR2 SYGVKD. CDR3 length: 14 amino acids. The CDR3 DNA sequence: TGTGCCATCAACCCACACGGGAGTAACTATGGCTACACCTTC. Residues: CAINPHGSNYGYTF.

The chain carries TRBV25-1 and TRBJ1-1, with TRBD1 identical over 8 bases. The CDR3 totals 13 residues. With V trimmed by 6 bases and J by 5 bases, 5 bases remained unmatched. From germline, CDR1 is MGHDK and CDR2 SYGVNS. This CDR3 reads CASRGRGRTEAFF. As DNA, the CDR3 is TGTGCCAGCAGGGGCAGGGGGCGGACTGAAGCTTTCTTT.

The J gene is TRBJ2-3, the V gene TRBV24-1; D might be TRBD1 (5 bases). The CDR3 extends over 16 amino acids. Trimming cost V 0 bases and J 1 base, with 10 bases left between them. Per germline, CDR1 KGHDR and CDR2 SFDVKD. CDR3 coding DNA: TGTGCCACCAGTGATTTGAAGGGGAAGGGCACAGATACGCAGTATTTT. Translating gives CATSDLKGKGTDTQYF.

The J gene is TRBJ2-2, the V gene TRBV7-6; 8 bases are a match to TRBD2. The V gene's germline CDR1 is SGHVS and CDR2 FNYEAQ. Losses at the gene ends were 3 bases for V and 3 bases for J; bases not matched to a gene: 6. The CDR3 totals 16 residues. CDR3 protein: CASSLQPGLDTGELFF. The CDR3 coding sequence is TGTGCCAGCAGCTTGCAACCGGGACTAGACACCGGGGAGCTGTTTTTT.

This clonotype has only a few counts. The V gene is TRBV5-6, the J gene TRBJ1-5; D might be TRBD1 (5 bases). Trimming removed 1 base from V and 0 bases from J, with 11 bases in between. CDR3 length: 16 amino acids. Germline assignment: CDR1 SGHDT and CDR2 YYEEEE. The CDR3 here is CASSLWGGNSNQPQHF. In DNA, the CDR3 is TGTGCCAGCAGCTTGTGGGGGGGGAATAGCAATCAGCCCCAGCATTTT.

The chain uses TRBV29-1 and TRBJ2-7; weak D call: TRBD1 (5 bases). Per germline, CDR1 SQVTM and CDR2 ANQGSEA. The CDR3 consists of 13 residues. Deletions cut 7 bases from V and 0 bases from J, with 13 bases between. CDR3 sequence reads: CSGRTRSSYEQYF. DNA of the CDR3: TGCAGCGGCCGGACAAGGAGCTCCTACGAGCAGTACTTC.

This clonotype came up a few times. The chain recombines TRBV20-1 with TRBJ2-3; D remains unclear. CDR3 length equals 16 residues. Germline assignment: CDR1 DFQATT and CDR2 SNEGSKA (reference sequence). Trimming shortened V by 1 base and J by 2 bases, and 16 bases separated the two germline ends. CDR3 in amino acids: CSARALSISPTDTQYF. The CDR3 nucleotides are TGCAGTGCTAGAGCCCTCTCCATCTCCCCCACAGATACGCAGTATTTT.

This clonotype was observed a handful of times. Here the CDR3 DNA reads TGTGCCAGCAGCCCCTCCGGCGGGACAGGGATGGTCGGGGAGCTGTTTTTT. Translating it yields CASSPSGGTGMVGELFF. This sequence joins TRBV7-3 and TRBJ2-2; 9 bases match TRBD1. This CDR3 is built from 17 residues. Germline V CDR1 and CDR2: SGHTA, FQGTGA. Trimming removed 5 bases from V and 7 bases from J; junction bases left unmatched: 14. The complete variable domain, with remaining parts taken from reference TRBV7-3 and TRBJ2-2, reads GAGVSQTPSNKVTEKGKYVELRCDPISGHTALYWYRQSLGQGPEFLIYFQGTGAADDSGLPNDRFFAVRPEGSVSTLKIQRTERGDSAVYLCASSPSGGTGMVGELFFGEGSRLTVL.

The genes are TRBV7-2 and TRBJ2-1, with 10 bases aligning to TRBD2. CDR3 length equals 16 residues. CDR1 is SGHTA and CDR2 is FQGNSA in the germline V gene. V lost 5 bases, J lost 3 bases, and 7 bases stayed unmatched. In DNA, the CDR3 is TGTGCCAGCAGCCTCGATGAGCGGGGGGGCTACAATGAGCAGTTCTTC. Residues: CASSLDERGGYNEQFF.

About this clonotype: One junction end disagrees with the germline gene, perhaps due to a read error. In DNA form, the CDR3 reads TGCAGCGTCGAAGACCTGTGGGACGAAGCTTTCTTT. Translated: CSVEDLWDEAFF. The chain has TRBV29-1 and TRBJ1-1, with a possible D match to TRBD1 (5 bases). The CDR3 is 12 amino acids. Germline V gene sequence: CDR1 SQVTM, CDR2 ANQGSEA.

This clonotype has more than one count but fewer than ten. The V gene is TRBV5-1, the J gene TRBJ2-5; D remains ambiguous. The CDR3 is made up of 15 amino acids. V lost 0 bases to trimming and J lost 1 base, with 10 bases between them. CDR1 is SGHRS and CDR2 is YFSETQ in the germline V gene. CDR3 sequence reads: CASSLVGGTQETQYF. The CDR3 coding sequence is TGCGCCAGCAGCTTGGTGGGCGGAACCCAAGAGACCCAGTACTTC.

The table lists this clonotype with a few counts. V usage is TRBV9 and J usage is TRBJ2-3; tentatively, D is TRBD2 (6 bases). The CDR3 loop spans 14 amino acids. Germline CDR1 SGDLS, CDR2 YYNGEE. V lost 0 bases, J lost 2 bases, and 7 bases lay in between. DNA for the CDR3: TGTGCCAGCAGCGTAGCGGGGGACACAGATACGCAGTATTTT. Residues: CASSVAGDTDTQYF.

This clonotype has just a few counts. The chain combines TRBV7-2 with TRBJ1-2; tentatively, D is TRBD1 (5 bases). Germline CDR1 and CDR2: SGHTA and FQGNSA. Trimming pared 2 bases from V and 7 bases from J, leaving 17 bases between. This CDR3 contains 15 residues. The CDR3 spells CASSLTAGSEVGYTF. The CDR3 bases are TGTGCCAGCAGCTTAACGGCAGGGTCGGAGGTTGGCTACACCTTC.

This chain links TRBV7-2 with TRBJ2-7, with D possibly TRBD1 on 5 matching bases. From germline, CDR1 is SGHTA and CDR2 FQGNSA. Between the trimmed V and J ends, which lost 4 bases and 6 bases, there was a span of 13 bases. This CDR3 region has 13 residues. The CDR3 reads CASSSNPQGEQYF. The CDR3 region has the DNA TGTGCCAGCAGCTCGAACCCCCAGGGCGAGCAGTACTTC.

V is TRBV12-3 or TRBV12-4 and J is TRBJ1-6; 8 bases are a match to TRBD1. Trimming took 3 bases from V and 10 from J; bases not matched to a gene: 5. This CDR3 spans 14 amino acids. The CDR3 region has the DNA TGTGCCAGCAGTTTTCAGGGGGCAGAATCACCCCTCCACTTT. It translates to CASSFQGAESPLHF.

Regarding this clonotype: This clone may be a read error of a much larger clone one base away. CDR3 sequence reads: CASSFGRSYNSPLHF. CDR3 nucleotides: TGTGCCAGCAGCTTTGGGCGCTCCTATAATTCACCCCTCCACTTT. The chain carries TRBV11-2 and TRBJ1-6; D gene ambiguous. Germline CDR1 is SGHAT and CDR2 is FQNNGV. V lost 3 bases, J lost 0 bases, and 6 bases lay in between. The CDR3 length is 15 residues.

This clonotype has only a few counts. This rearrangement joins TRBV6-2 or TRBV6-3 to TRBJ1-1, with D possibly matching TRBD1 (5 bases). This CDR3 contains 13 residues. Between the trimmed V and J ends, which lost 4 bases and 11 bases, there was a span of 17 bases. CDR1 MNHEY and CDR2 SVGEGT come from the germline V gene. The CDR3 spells CASSSSGTREAFF. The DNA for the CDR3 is TGTGCCAGCAGTTCCTCCGGGACCCGCGAGGCTTTCTTT.

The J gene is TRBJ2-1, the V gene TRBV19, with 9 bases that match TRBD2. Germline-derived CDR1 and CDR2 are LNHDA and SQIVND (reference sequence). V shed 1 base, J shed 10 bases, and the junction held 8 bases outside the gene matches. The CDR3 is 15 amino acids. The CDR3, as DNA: TGTGCCAGTAGTATAGTTGCGGGAGGGCCGGGGGAGCAGTTCTTC. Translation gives CASSIVAGGPGEQFF.

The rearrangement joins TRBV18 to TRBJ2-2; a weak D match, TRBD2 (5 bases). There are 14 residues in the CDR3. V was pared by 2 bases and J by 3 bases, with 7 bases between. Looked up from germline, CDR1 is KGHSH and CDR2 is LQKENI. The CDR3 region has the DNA TGTGCCAGCTCACCATACGGGGACACCGGGGAGCTGTTTTTT. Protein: CASSPYGDTGELFF.

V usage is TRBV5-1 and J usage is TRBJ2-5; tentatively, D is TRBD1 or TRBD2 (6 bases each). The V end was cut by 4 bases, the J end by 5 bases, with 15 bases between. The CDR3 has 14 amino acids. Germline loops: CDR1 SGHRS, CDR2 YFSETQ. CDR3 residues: CASSTLQGGETQYF. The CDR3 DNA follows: TGCGCCAGCAGCACCTTACAGGGAGGTGAGACCCAGTACTTC. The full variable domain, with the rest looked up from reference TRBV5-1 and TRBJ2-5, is KAGVTQTPRYLIKTRGQQVTLSCSPISGHRSVSWYQQTPGQGLQFLFEYFSETQRNKGNFPGRFSGRQFSNSRSEMNVSTLELGDSALYLCASSTLQGGETQYFGPGTRLLVL.